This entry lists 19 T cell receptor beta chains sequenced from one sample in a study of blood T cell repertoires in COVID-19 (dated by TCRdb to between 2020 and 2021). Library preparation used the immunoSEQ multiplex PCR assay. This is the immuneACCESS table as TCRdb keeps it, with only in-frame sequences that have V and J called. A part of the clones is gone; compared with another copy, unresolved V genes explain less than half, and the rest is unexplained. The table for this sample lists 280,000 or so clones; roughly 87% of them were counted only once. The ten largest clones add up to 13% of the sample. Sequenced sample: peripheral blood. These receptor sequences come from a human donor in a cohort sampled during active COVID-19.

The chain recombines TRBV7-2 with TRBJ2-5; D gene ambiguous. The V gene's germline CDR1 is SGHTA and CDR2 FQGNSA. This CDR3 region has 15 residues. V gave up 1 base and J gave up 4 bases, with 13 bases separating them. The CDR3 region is CASSLGSISAETQYF. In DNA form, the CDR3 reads TGTGCCAGCAGCTTAGGTTCTATAAGCGCAGAGACCCAGTACTTC.

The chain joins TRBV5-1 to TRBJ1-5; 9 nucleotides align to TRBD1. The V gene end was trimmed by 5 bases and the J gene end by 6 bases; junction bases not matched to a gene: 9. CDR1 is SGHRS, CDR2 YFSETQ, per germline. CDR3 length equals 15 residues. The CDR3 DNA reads TGCGCCAGCAGACCTAGTACAGGGGGCGGTCAGCCCCAGCATTTT. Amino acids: CASRPSTGGGQPQHF.

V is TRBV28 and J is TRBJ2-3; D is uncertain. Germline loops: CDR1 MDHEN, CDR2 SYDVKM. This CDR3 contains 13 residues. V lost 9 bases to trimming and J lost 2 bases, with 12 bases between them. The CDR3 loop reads CASSPPYTDTQYF. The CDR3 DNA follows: TGTGCCAGTAGTCCCCCCTACACAGATACGCAGTATTTT. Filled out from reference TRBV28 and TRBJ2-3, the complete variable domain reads DVKVTQSSRYLVKRTGEKVFLECVQDMDHENMFWYRQDPGLGLRLIYFSYDVKMKEKGDIPEGYSVSREKKERFSLILESASTNQTSMYLCASSPPYTDTQYFGPGTRLTVL.

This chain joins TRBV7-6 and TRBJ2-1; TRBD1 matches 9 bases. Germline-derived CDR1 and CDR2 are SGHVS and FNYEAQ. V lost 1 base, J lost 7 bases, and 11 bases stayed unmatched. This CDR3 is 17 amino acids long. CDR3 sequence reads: CASSLEGTGRGSNEQFF. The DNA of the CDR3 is TGTGCCAGCAGCTTAGAAGGGACAGGGAGGGGGTCGAATGAGCAGTTCTTC. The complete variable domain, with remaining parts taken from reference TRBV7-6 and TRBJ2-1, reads GAGVSQSPRYKVTKRGQDVALRCDPISGHVSLYWYRQALGQGPEFLTYFNYEAQQDKSGLPNDRFSAERPEGSISTLTIQRTEQRDSAMYRCASSLEGTGRGSNEQFFGPGTRLTVL.

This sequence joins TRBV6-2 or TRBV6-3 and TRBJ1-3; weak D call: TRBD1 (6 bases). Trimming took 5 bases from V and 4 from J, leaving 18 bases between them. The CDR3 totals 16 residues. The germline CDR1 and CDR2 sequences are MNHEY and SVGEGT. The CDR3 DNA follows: TGTGCCAGCAGTCTTCTATTGGGGGCGCCGGGAAACACCATATATTTT. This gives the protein CASSLLLGAPGNTIYF.

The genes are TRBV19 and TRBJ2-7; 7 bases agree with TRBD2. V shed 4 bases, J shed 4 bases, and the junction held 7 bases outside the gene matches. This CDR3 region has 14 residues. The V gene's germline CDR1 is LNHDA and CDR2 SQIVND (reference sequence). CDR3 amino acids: CASSTPGREYEQYF. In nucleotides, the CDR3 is TGTGCCAGTAGTACCCCGGGGAGGGAGTACGAGCAGTACTTC.

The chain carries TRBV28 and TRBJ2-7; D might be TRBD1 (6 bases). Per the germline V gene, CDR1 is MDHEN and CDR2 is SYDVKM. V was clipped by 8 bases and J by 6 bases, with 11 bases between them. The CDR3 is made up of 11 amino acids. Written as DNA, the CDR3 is TGTGCCAGCGGGACAACCCTCGAGCAGTACTTC. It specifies CASGTTLEQYF.

CDR3 sequence: CASSYSPGRDEQYF. In DNA, the CDR3 is TGTGCCAGCAGTTACTCTCCAGGGAGGGACGAGCAGTACTTC. This chain connects TRBV6-6 to TRBJ2-7, with 7 bases fitting TRBD2. The V and J ends lost 0 bases and 5 bases, in that order; junction bases with no gene match: 4. CDR1 and CDR2 (germline): MNHNY, SVGAGI (reference sequence). The CDR3 covers 14 residues.

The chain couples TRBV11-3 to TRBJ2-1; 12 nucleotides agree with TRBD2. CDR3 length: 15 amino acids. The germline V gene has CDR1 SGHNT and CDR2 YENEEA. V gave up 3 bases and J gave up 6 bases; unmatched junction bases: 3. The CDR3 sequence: CASSFRTSGVNEQFF. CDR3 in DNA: TGTGCCAGCAGCTTTCGGACTAGCGGGGTCAATGAGCAGTTCTTC.

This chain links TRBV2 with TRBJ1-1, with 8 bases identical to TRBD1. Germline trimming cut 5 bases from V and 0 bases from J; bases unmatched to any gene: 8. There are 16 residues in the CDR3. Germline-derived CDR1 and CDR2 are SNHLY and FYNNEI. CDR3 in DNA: TGTGCCAGCAGTAAATCCGAGGACAGGGTGAACACTGAAGCTTTCTTT. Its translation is CASSKSEDRVNTEAFF.

The CDR3 DNA sequence: TGTGCCAGCTCCCTCACAGATACGCAGTATTTT. Its protein is CASSLTDTQYF. J is TRBJ2-3 and V is TRBV18; unclear D gene. The CDR3 has 11 amino acids. The germline CDR1 and CDR2 sequences are KGHSH and LQKENI. Trimming took off 6 bases at V and 2 bases at J, with 3 bases between the two ends.

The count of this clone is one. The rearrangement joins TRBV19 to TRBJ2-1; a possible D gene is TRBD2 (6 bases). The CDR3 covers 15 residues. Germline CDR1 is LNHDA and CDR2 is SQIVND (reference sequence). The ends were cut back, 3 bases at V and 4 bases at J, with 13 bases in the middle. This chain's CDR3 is CASSIGGNRYNEQFF. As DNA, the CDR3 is TGTGCCAGTAGTATTGGGGGGAACAGATACAATGAGCAGTTCTTC.

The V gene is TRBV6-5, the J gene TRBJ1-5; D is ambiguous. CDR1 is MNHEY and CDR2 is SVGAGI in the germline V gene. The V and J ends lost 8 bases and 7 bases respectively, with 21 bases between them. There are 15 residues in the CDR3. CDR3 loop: CASGSVEAQKQPQHF. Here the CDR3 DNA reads TGTGCCAGCGGCTCAGTGGAAGCACAGAAACAGCCCCAGCATTTT.

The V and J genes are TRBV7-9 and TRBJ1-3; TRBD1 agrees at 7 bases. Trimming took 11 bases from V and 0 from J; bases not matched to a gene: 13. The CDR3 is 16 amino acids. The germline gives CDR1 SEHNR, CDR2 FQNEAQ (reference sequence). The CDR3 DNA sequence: TGTGCCTCAAGCCGAGGGGGCGAGAGCTCTGGAAACACCATATATTTT. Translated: CASSRGGESSGNTIYF.

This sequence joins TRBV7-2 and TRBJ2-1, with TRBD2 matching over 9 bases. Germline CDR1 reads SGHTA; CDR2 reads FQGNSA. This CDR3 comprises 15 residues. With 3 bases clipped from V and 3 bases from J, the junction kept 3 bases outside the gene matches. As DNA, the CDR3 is TGTGCCAGCAGCTTGACTAGCGGAGGCTACAATGAGCAGTTCTTC. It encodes CASSLTSGGYNEQFF.

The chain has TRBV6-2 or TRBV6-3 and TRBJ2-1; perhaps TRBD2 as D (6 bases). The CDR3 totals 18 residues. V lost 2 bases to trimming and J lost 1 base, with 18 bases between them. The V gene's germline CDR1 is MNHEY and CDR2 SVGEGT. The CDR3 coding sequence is TGTGCCAGCAGTTACGGAGGAACCGGGACTGGGTCCTACAATGAGCAGTTCTTC. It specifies CASSYGGTGTGSYNEQFF.

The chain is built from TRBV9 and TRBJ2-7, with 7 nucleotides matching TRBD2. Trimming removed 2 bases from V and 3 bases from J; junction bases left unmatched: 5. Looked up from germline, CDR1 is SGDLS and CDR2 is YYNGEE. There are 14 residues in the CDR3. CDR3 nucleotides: TGTGCCAGCAGCGTGGGAGGGGAAGACTACGAGCAGTACTTC. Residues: CASSVGGEDYEQYF.

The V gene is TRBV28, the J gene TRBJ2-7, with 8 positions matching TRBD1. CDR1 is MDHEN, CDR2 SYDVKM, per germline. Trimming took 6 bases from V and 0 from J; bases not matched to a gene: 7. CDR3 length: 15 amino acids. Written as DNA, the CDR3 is TGTGCCAGCAGAGCCGCCGGGACAGGCTCCTACGAGCAGTACTTC. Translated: CASRAAGTGSYEQYF.

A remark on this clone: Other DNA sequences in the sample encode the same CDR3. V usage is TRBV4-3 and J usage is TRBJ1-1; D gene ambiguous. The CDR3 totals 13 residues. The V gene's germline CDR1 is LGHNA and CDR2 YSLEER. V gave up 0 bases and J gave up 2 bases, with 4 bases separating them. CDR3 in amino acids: CASSQDRNTEAFF. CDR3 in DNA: TGCGCCAGCAGCCAAGATAGAAACACTGAAGCTTTCTTT.